This T cell receptor beta chain was recovered during a study of graft-versus-host responses after intestinal transplantation. Measured with immunoSEQ multiplex PCR; TCRdb has only the in-frame clones, and not every one. Here the sample spans fewer than 60,000 clones, 70% to 85% being singletons. Trimming left V 2 bases short and J 2 bases short, with 8 bases between. The length of the CDR3 is 14 residues. Looked up from germline, CDR1 is SGHTA and CDR2 is FQGNSA. A word on this clone: The antigen remains unidentified.

V gene TRBV7-2 combines with J gene TRBJ2-3; D not certain. This specimen consisted of unstimulated CD4+ T cells sorted from spleen or lymph node cells, obtained before transplant. This sequence originates from a human donor who was the organ donor for an intestinal transplant. The CDR3 bases are TGTGCCAGCAGCTTATGGGGTTACACAGATACGCAGTATTTT. Protein sequence: CASSLWGYTDTQYF.